This TCR beta chain derives from a study of blood T cell repertoires in COVID-19. Original analysis: Nucleated cell counts were estimated from reference gene primer amplification. Assay: immunoSEQ multiplex PCR; the TCRdb copy retains only in-frame clones and omits some. D and trimming come from the DNA, and the V and J calls and clone size come from that table. The data hold about 85,000 clones, with approximately 78% observed a single time. The J segment lost 7 bases and the V segment lost 4 bases, leaving 11 bases of the junction unmatched. The CDR3 is 15 residues long. In germline, CDR1 is SGDLS, CDR2 YYNGEE.

The V call is TRBV9, the J call TRBJ2-7; 10 nucleotides match TRBD2. The sequencing sample was made of peripheral blood. The sequence was collected from an elderly woman with acute or convalescent COVID-19. The CDR3 sequence: CASSTGLAGAWEQYF. The CDR3 bases are TGTGCCAGCAGCACCGGGCTAGCGGGAGCATGGGAGCAGTACTTC.